These 24 T cell receptor beta chains were all obtained from the same sample, sequenced in a study of blood T cell repertoires in COVID-19. Only in-frame clones appear in the TCRdb table, and some are missing; sequencing was by immunoSEQ multiplex PCR. The top ten hold around 2% of the sample, which has about 260,000 clones, 86% seen once. Sample: PBMCs or T cells enriched from blood (not recorded which). The receptors derive from a woman aged 50 to 60 who had recovered from COVID-19.

The V call is TRBV7-9, the J call TRBJ2-5; possibly TRBD1 for D (6 bases). This CDR3 comprises 18 residues. From germline, CDR1 is SEHNR and CDR2 FQNEAQ (reference sequence). Trimming removed 4 bases from V and 4 bases from J, with 25 bases in between. The CDR3 spells CASSSIRVLQGWLETQYF. Written as DNA, the CDR3 is TGTGCCAGCAGCTCAATTAGAGTTTTACAGGGTTGGTTAGAGACCCAGTACTTC.

This sequence joins TRBV19 and TRBJ2-1; TRBD2 matches 8 bases. V lost 5 bases, J lost 4 bases, and 1 base stayed unmatched. The CDR3 length is 13 residues. Looked up from germline, CDR1 is LNHDA and CDR2 is SQIVND (reference sequence). CDR3 sequence reads: CASSVAGYNEQFF. DNA of the CDR3: TGTGCCAGTAGTGTAGCGGGATACAATGAGCAGTTCTTC.

The V call is TRBV5-4, the J call TRBJ2-5, with D possibly being TRBD1 (10 bases). Germline V lookup: CDR1 SGHNT, CDR2 YYREEE (reference sequence). CDR3 length: 14 residues. Trimming took 6 bases from V and 3 from J, leaving 15 bases between them. CDR3 sequence: CASTSGTGEETQYF. The DNA of the CDR3 is TGTGCCAGCACTAGCGGGACAGGGGAAGAGACCCAGTACTTC.

The V gene is TRBV2, the J gene TRBJ2-5; tentative D call: TRBD1 (6 bases). Germline V CDR1 and CDR2: SNHLY, FYNNEI. This CDR3 has 13 amino acids. V lost 8 bases and J lost 4, with 14 bases in between. The CDR3, as DNA: TGTGCCAGCCAGCAGGGGAGTGGAGAGACCCAGTACTTC. It translates to CASQQGSGETQYF.

This chain connects TRBV13 to TRBJ2-2, with D tentatively TRBD2 (6 bases). The ends were cut back, 2 bases at V and 6 bases at J, with 10 bases in the middle. The length of the CDR3 is 14 residues. Per germline, CDR1 PRHDT and CDR2 FYEKMQ (reference sequence). The CDR3: CASSLRGGAGELFF. The CDR3 nucleotides are TGTGCCAGCAGCTTACGGGGCGGGGCCGGGGAGCTGTTTTTT.

The table lists this clone with a count of one. This sequence joins TRBV18 and TRBJ1-3, with a tentative D call TRBD1 (5 bases). Germline V gives CDR1 KGHSH, CDR2 LQKENI. This CDR3 region has 14 residues. V gave up 3 bases and J gave up 3 bases, with 9 bases separating them. CDR3 region: CASSPVGDGNTIYF. The DNA of the CDR3 is TGTGCCAGCTCACCTGTAGGGGATGGAAACACCATATATTTT.

This clone was seen once. V gene TRBV4-1 combines with J gene TRBJ1-4, with 11 bases fitting TRBD1. V gave up 4 bases and J gave up 7 bases; unmatched junction bases: 8. Germline CDR1 and CDR2: MGHRA and YSYEKL. The CDR3 has 16 amino acids. CDR3: CASSPGQGEVSEKLFF. DNA for the CDR3: TGCGCCAGCAGCCCGGGACAGGGGGAGGTATCTGAAAAACTGTTTTTT.

A single count supports this clone. V is TRBV6-5 and J is TRBJ1-4; 7 bases fit TRBD1. The CDR3 is 16 amino acids. Germline CDR1 reads MNHEY; CDR2 reads SVGAGI. With V trimmed by 4 bases and J by 4 bases, 9 bases remained unmatched. DNA of the CDR3: TGTGCCAGCAGTTCCAACTTGGGACAGCTTAATGAAAAACTGTTTTTT. Translated, it gives CASSSNLGQLNEKLFF.

The V and J genes are TRBV19 and TRBJ1-5, with 8 bases lining up with TRBD1. The CDR3 is 17 amino acids. The germline V gene encodes CDR1 LNHDA and CDR2 SQIVND (reference sequence). After removal of 5 bases from V and 0 bases from J, the junction contained 9 bases not matched to a gene. CDR3 in DNA: TGTGCCAGTAGTGGGGACAGGACCGATTATAGCAATCAGCCCCAGCATTTT. The encoded protein is CASSGDRTDYSNQPQHF.

The chain couples TRBV5-5 to TRBJ1-2; 10 nucleotides match TRBD1. The CDR3 is 16 residues long. CDR1 SGHKS and CDR2 YYEKEE come from the germline V gene (reference sequence). Trimming at V came to 3 bases and at J to 4 bases, leaving 9 bases not matched to a gene. The DNA for the CDR3 is TGTGCCAGCAGCTGGGACAGGGGACTAGGACGCTATGGCTACACCTTC. This sequence encodes CASSWDRGLGRYGYTF.

The table lists this clone with a count of one. This chain uses TRBV28 with TRBJ2-7, with 7 bases that match TRBD2. The germline V gene has CDR1 MDHEN and CDR2 SYDVKM. The CDR3 covers 14 residues. Trimming cost V 5 bases and J 1 base; bases outside gene matches: 5. As DNA, the CDR3 is TGTGCCAGCAGTGCGACTAGCCCGTCCTACGAGCAGTACTTC. It specifies CASSATSPSYEQYF.

This clone was found once. This rearrangement joins TRBV5-1 to TRBJ1-1, with TRBD1 matching 7 bases. Germline V lookup: CDR1 SGHRS, CDR2 YFSETQ. The junction had 14 bases not matched to a gene; V was cut back by 4 bases and J by 5 bases. This CDR3 spans 16 amino acids. The CDR3 sequence: CASSPLGTDLWTEAFF. CDR3 DNA sequence: TGCGCCAGCAGCCCCTTAGGGACAGACCTCTGGACTGAAGCTTTCTTT.

The chain links TRBV19 to TRBJ2-3, with TRBD1 matching 10 bases. From germline, CDR1 is LNHDA and CDR2 SQIVND (reference sequence). This CDR3 contains 15 residues. V trimming: 10 bases; J trimming: 4 bases; junction bases outside the gene matches: 11. The CDR3 is CATMPTGGLADTQYF. The CDR3 region has the DNA TGTGCCACCATGCCGACAGGGGGCTTGGCAGATACGCAGTATTTT. Based on the CDR3 plus reference TRBV19 and TRBJ2-3, the full variable domain is DGGITQSPKYLFRKEGQNVTLSCEQNLNHDAMYWYRQDPGQGLRLIYYSQIVNDFQKGDIAEGYSVSREKKESFPLTVTSAQKNPTAFYLCATMPTGGLADTQYFGPGTRLTVL.

This chain links TRBV24-1 with TRBJ2-1, with 7 bases matching TRBD1. The V and J ends lost 4 bases and 9 bases, in that order; junction bases with no gene match: 2. CDR1 and CDR2 from the germline V gene are KGHDR and SFDVKD. The CDR3 runs to 12 residues. CDR3 residues: CATSDAGGEQFF. Written as DNA, the CDR3 is TGTGCCACCAGTGACGCAGGGGGTGAGCAGTTCTTC.

The chain uses TRBV3-1 (or the pseudogene TRBV3-2) and TRBJ1-2; perhaps TRBD1 as D (5 bases). The CDR3 runs to 14 residues. Germline V gene data show CDR1 as LGHDT and CDR2 as YNNKEL (reference sequence). The V gene lost 4 bases and the J gene lost 0 bases, with 9 bases spanning the gap. In DNA, the CDR3 is TGTGCCAGCAGCCCAGGGCGGACTAACTATGGCTACACCTTC. Translation gives CASSPGRTNYGYTF.

The gene calls are TRBV27 and TRBJ2-1; no reliable D call. The ends were cut back, 3 bases at V and 6 bases at J, with 15 bases in the middle. This CDR3 has 15 amino acids. Germline CDR1 reads MNHEY; CDR2 reads SMNVEV (reference sequence). The CDR3 nucleotides read TGTGCCAGCAGTTTTAGCCCACCCGGCCCCAATGAGCAGTTCTTC. Encoded protein: CASSFSPPGPNEQFF.

The CDR3 here is CASSSQGGYEQYF. The CDR3 DNA is TGTGCCAGCAGCTCACAGGGGGGGTACGAGCAGTACTTC. The rearrangement uses TRBV7-3 and TRBJ2-7; tentative D call: TRBD1 (8 bases). Trimming left V 4 bases short and J 4 bases short, with 11 bases between. The CDR3 extends over 13 amino acids. In germline, CDR1 is SGHTA, CDR2 FQGTGA.

This clone has a handful of counts. The V and J genes are TRBV6-2 or TRBV6-3 and TRBJ2-1; 7 nucleotides agree with TRBD2. The CDR3 sequence is 15 residues long. From germline, CDR1 is MNHEY and CDR2 SVGEGT. V was pared by 2 bases and J by 9 bases, with 10 bases of the junction left unmatched. CDR3: CASSYRRELFGEQFF. CDR3 DNA: TGTGCCAGCAGTTACCGGCGGGAGTTATTCGGTGAGCAGTTCTTC.

The chain recombines TRBV1 with TRBJ1-4; the DNA was not used to check the table's D call, TRBD1. TRBV1 is designated a pseudogene. The CDR3 has 19 amino acids. For the CDR3, the DNA is TGCACCAGCAGCCAAGTCACGCCGACAGGCCTAGGAGCTAATGAAAAACTGTTTTTT. Its translation: CTSSQVTPTGLGANEKLFF.

In DNA form, the CDR3 reads TGTGCCAGCAGCGTCAGTACAGGGGTTGACGAGCAGTACTTC. The encoded protein is CASSVSTGVDEQYF. The chain employs TRBV9 and TRBJ2-7; the match to TRBD1 covers 7 bases. Germline V CDR1 and CDR2: SGDLS, YYNGEE. The CDR3 consists of 14 residues. The V segment lost 2 bases and the J segment 5 bases; nucleotides outside the gene matches: 7.

CDR3 residues: CASSYTPGTAQNYGYTF. DNA of the CDR3: TGTGCCAGCAGTTACACCCCGGGGACAGCACAAAACTATGGCTACACCTTC. This rearrangement joins TRBV6-2 or TRBV6-3 to TRBJ1-2; 7 nucleotides line up with TRBD1. From germline, CDR1 is MNHEY and CDR2 SVGEGT. This CDR3 has 17 residues. V shed 2 bases, J shed 2 bases, and the junction held 11 bases outside the gene matches.

This chain connects TRBV14 to TRBJ1-1; no reliable D call. The V gene lost 3 bases and the J gene lost 0 bases, with 11 bases spanning the gap. There are 15 residues in the CDR3. Germline CDR1 and CDR2: SGHDN and FVKESK. In DNA, the CDR3 is TGTGCCAGCAGCCATGTAGCAACTATGAACACTGAAGCTTTCTTT. Protein sequence: CASSHVATMNTEAFF.

This clone was counted a single time. V gene TRBV4-3 combines with J gene TRBJ1-2; 7 bases are shared with TRBD1. Germline trimming cut 1 base from V and 1 base from J; bases unmatched to any gene: 6. The CDR3 runs 16 residues. Germline V lookup: CDR1 LGHNA, CDR2 YSLEER. The CDR3 nucleotides read TGCGCCAGCAGCCAAGTTACGGGACAGAGTAACTATGGCTACACCTTC. Translated, it gives CASSQVTGQSNYGYTF.

Only a few counts were recorded for this clone. The chain has TRBV7-9 and TRBJ2-1; 7 positions match TRBD1. Germline values: CDR1 SEHNR, CDR2 FQNEAQ (reference sequence). This CDR3 region has 17 residues. J lost 0 bases, V lost 5 bases, and 10 bases had no gene match. The CDR3: CASSRKGGFGSYNEQFF. The CDR3 DNA follows: TGTGCCAGCAGCCGGAAAGGGGGCTTTGGCTCCTACAATGAGCAGTTCTTC.